Each of the 2 T cell receptor beta chains below was sequenced from the same sample in a study of T cell changes during pregnancy in multiple sclerosis. Repertoires were generated with immunoSEQ multiplex PCR, while TCRdb's copy carries only in-frame clones and drops some. Among tens of thousands of clones, roughly 90% were seen once, and the ten largest hold around 5.5%. The material sequenced was CD8+ T cells from peripheral blood mononuclear cells, taken in the third trimester of pregnancy. The receptors stem from a female donor with multiple sclerosis, enrolled in a pregnancy study.

This CDR3 is CASSPGGTYEQYF. CDR3 sequence (DNA): TGTGCCAGTAGTCCGGGGGGGACCTACGAGCAGTACTTC. This sequence joins TRBV19 and TRBJ2-7, with TRBD2 matching over 8 bases. Germline CDR1 reads LNHDA; CDR2 reads SQIVND (reference sequence). The CDR3 spans 13 residues. The J segment lost 2 bases and the V segment lost 5 bases, leaving 2 bases of the junction unmatched.

The V and J genes are TRBV5-1 and TRBJ2-7; possible D gene TRBD1, 6 bases. Germline values: CDR1 SGHRS, CDR2 YFSETQ. The CDR3 is made up of 15 amino acids. The V and J ends lost 1 base and 7 bases respectively, with 18 bases between them. This chain's CDR3 is CASSLSPGQSWEQYF. The CDR3 DNA follows: TGCGCCAGCAGCTTGAGTCCGGGACAAAGTTGGGAGCAGTACTTC. The variable domain in full, with the rest retrieved from reference TRBV5-1 and TRBJ2-7, is KAGVTQTPRYLIKTRGQQVTLSCSPISGHRSVSWYQQTPGQGLQFLFEYFSETQRNKGNFPGRFSGRQFSNSRSEMNVSTLELGDSALYLCASSLSPGQSWEQYFGPGTRLTVT.